One sample yielded the 3 T cell receptor beta chains listed below, sequenced in a study of blood T cell repertoires in COVID-19. TCRdb keeps only in-frame clones here, not all; method: immunoSEQ multiplex PCR. This table holds approximately 100,000 clones, more than 75% found once. Sequencing input: peripheral blood. The source is a woman in her twenties or thirties with acute or convalescent COVID-19.

The rearrangement links TRBV19 to TRBJ2-7, with a weak D call TRBD2 (5 bases). There are 14 residues in the CDR3. Trimming stripped 1 base from V and 0 bases from J, with 7 bases between. CDR1 and CDR2 (germline): LNHDA, SQIVND (reference sequence). DNA for the CDR3: TGTGCCAGTAGTATAGGAGGGAGCTCCTACGAGCAGTACTTC. This encodes CASSIGGSSYEQYF.

This chain links TRBV6-2 or TRBV6-3 with TRBJ2-7; 9 positions agree with TRBD1. Germline V gene lookup returns CDR1 MNHEY and CDR2 SVGEGT. The CDR3 covers 15 residues. The trim removed 4 bases at V and 6 bases at J, leaving 10 bases unmatched. In DNA form, the CDR3 reads TGTGCCAGCAGTTTCTCTGACAGGGGGGATTCCGAGCAGTACTTC. This gives the protein CASSFSDRGDSEQYF.

There are a few counts of this clone. This sequence joins TRBV6-5 and TRBJ1-2; TRBD1 matches at 8 bases. The V segment lost 5 bases and the J segment 6 bases; nucleotides outside the gene matches: 8. The CDR3 runs to 14 residues. CDR1 and CDR2 from the germline V gene are MNHEY and SVGAGI. Here the CDR3 DNA reads TGTGCCAGCAGTCGGTCTGGACAGGGCCATGGCTACACCTTC. This gives the protein CASSRSGQGHGYTF.